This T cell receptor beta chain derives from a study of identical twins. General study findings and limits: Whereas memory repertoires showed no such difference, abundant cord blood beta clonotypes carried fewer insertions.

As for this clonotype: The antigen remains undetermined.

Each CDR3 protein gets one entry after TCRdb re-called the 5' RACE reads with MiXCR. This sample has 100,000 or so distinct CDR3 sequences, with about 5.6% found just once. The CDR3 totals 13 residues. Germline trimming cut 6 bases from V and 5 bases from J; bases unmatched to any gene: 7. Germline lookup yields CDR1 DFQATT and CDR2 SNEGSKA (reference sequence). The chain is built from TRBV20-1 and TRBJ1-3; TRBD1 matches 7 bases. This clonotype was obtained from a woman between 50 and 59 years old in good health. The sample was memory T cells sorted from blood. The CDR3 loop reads CSAILTGRNTIYF. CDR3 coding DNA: TGCAGTGCCATACTGACAGGGAGAAACACCATATATTTT.